This is a list of T cell receptor beta chains from one sample in a study of early T cells in non-severe SARS-CoV-2 infection. TCRdb analysed the 5' RACE reads with MiXCR anew, one entry per CDR3 protein. The data show more than 45,000 distinct CDR3 sequences, 5.6% seen once. The sequencing sample was made of whole blood. The source of these receptors is an adult who was a healthcare worker with PCR-confirmed SARS-CoV-2 infection or an uninfected control (not recorded which). The CDR3 runs from the conserved cysteine through the conserved F or W. Each record gives: D gene, V gene, J gene, clone size, CDR3 DNA, CDR3 protein. A D gene is named only where the DNA matches it firmly. Where a row states a size, it is once, few, many or the class of an expanded clone; other rows omit it.

D gene: .; V gene: TRBV6-2/TRBV6-3; J gene: TRBJ1-5; clone size: .; CDR3 DNA: TGTGCCAGCAGTTACCTCCTGGGGGTTACGGGCAATCAGCCCCAGCATTTT; CDR3 protein: CASSYLLGVTGNQPQHF
D gene: TRBD2; V gene: TRBV9; J gene: TRBJ2-1; clone size: many; CDR3 DNA: TGTGCCAGCACCCTCGGGACTAGCGCGAGGAATGAGCAGTTCTTC; CDR3 protein: CASTLGTSARNEQFF
D gene: .; V gene: TRBV30; J gene: TRBJ2-7; clone size: many; CDR3 DNA: TGTGCCTGGAGTCTATACCCCGCCGGGCCAACCTACGAGCAGTACTTC; CDR3 protein: CAWSLYPAGPTYEQYF
D gene: TRBD2; V gene: TRBV5-1; J gene: TRBJ2-1; clone size: many; CDR3 DNA: TGCGCCAGCAGCTTTGGCGGGAGGCGAAACAATGAGCAGTTCTTC; CDR3 protein: CASSFGGRRNNEQFF
D gene: .; V gene: TRBV7-9; J gene: TRBJ1-5; clone size: many; CDR3 DNA: TGTGCCAGCAGCTTCTGGGGGGCAGGTCAGCCCCAGCATTTT; CDR3 protein: CASSFWGAGQPQHF
D gene: TRBD1; V gene: TRBV2; J gene: TRBJ2-6; clone size: many; CDR3 DNA: TGTGCCAGTCTACGGGACAGGGGGCGAGGAAGCTCTGGGGCCAACGTCCTGACTTTC; CDR3 protein: CASLRDRGRGSSGANVLTF
D gene: .; V gene: TRBV2; J gene: TRBJ1-5; clone size: many; CDR3 DNA: TGTGCCAGCAGTGCAGGGCAACTTAGCAATCAGCCCCAGCATTTT; CDR3 protein: CASSAGQLSNQPQHF
D gene: .; V gene: TRBV6-1; J gene: TRBJ2-3; clone size: many; CDR3 DNA: TGTGCCAGCAGGGAGCTAGAACACACAGATACGCAGTATTTT; CDR3 protein: CASRELEHTDTQYF
D gene: TRBD1; V gene: TRBV6-5; J gene: TRBJ1-5; clone size: .; CDR3 DNA: TGTGCCAGCAGGCCGACAGGGGGTCTTACCCAGCATTTT; CDR3 protein: CASRPTGGLTQHF
D gene: .; V gene: TRBV12-3/TRBV12-4; J gene: TRBJ2-5; clone size: few; CDR3 DNA: TGTGCCAGCAGTTACGGGATGGGAGAGACCCAGTACTTC; CDR3 protein: CASSYGMGETQYF
D gene: .; V gene: TRBV30; J gene: TRBJ2-1; clone size: many; CDR3 DNA: TGTGCCTGGAAACAAGTGGGGACTTTCTACAATGAGCAGTTCTTC; CDR3 protein: CAWKQVGTFYNEQFF
D gene: .; V gene: TRBV5-4; J gene: TRBJ2-1; clone size: many; CDR3 DNA: TGTGCCAGCAGCTCAAGCTCCTACAATGAGCAGTTCTTC; CDR3 protein: CASSSSSYNEQFF
D gene: TRBD2; V gene: TRBV2; J gene: TRBJ2-4; clone size: few; CDR3 DNA: TGTGCCAGCATGCTAGCGGGACTAAACATTCAGTACTTC; CDR3 protein: CASMLAGLNIQYF
D gene: .; V gene: TRBV7-9; J gene: TRBJ2-7; clone size: few; CDR3 DNA: TGTGCCAGCAGCTTCACAGGTTTGGAAGAGCAGTACTTC; CDR3 protein: CASSFTGLEEQYF
D gene: TRBD1; V gene: TRBV12-3/TRBV12-4; J gene: TRBJ1-6; clone size: many; CDR3 DNA: TGTGCCAGCAGTATCAGGACAGGGCGAGGTTCACCCCTCCACTTT; CDR3 protein: CASSIRTGRGSPLHF
D gene: TRBD2; V gene: TRBV20-1; J gene: TRBJ2-7; clone size: .; CDR3 DNA: TGCAGTGCTCGGAGGGTGGTGAGCGGGACGTCTTCCTACGAGCAGTACTTC; CDR3 protein: CSARRVVSGTSSYEQYF
D gene: .; V gene: TRBV5-6; J gene: TRBJ2-7; clone size: many; CDR3 DNA: TGTGCCAGCAGCTCATCCTACGAGCAGTACTTC; CDR3 protein: CASSSSYEQYF
D gene: .; V gene: TRBV7-2; J gene: TRBJ1-4; clone size: many; CDR3 DNA: TGTGCCAGCAGCTTACTACCTTGGCCAAATGAAAAACTGTTTTTT; CDR3 protein: CASSLLPWPNEKLFF
D gene: .; V gene: TRBV5-1; J gene: TRBJ1-1; clone size: few; CDR3 DNA: TGCGCCAGCAGCAGGGGGGGAAGCGGCACTGAAGCTTTCTTT; CDR3 protein: CASSRGGSGTEAFF
D gene: .; V gene: TRBV6-2/TRBV6-3; J gene: TRBJ2-1; clone size: .; CDR3 DNA: TGTGCCAGCAGTCTACAGGTAACTCTTCAGTTCTTC; CDR3 protein: CASSLQVTLQFF
D gene: .; V gene: TRBV7-2; J gene: TRBJ2-7; clone size: many; CDR3 DNA: TGTGCCAGCAGCTCTTACTCAGGGTACGAGCAGTACTTC; CDR3 protein: CASSSYSGYEQYF
D gene: .; V gene: TRBV9; J gene: TRBJ1-1; clone size: many; CDR3 DNA: TGTGCCAGCAGCGCTCCCGGGGCGACAGTATACACTGAAGCTTTCTTT; CDR3 protein: CASSAPGATVYTEAFF
D gene: TRBD1; V gene: TRBV6-1; J gene: TRBJ2-5; clone size: few; CDR3 DNA: TGTGCCAGCATTGGGACAGGGGGTGCGGAGACCCAGTACTTC; CDR3 protein: CASIGTGGAETQYF
D gene: .; V gene: TRBV4-1; J gene: TRBJ2-3; clone size: .; CDR3 DNA: TGCGCCAGCAGCCAAGAGGCAGCTCCGTCCCCAGATACGCAGTATTTT; CDR3 protein: CASSQEAAPSPDTQYF
D gene: .; V gene: TRBV12-5; J gene: TRBJ1-3; clone size: .; CDR3 DNA: TGTGCTAGTGGTTTGGGGGCCAGCGTTCGCTCTGGAAACACCATATATTTT; CDR3 protein: CASGLGASVRSGNTIYF
D gene: .; V gene: TRBV7-2; J gene: TRBJ2-3; clone size: many; CDR3 DNA: TGTGCCAGCAGCTTAGTGGGCGGGGCTAGCACAGATACGCAGTATTTT; CDR3 protein: CASSLVGGASTDTQYF
D gene: .; V gene: TRBV7-9; J gene: TRBJ1-5; clone size: many; CDR3 DNA: TGTGCCAGCAGCTTAGAGTTGGGGAACCCCAATCAGCCCCAGCATTTT; CDR3 protein: CASSLELGNPNQPQHF
D gene: .; V gene: TRBV29-1; J gene: TRBJ1-1; clone size: many; CDR3 DNA: TGCAGCGCCCTCCACTTCCGTGGCACTGAAGCTTTCTTT; CDR3 protein: CSALHFRGTEAFF
D gene: TRBD1; V gene: TRBV4-3; J gene: TRBJ2-2; clone size: many; CDR3 DNA: TGCGCCAGCAGCCACGGGACAGCCGCGAACACCGGGGAGCTGTTTTTT; CDR3 protein: CASSHGTAANTGELFF
D gene: .; V gene: TRBV5-1; J gene: TRBJ2-1; clone size: many; CDR3 DNA: TGCGCCAGCAGATTAAGGACTCACCACAATGAGCAGTTCTTC; CDR3 protein: CASRLRTHHNEQFF
D gene: .; V gene: TRBV7-2; J gene: TRBJ2-7; clone size: many; CDR3 DNA: TGTGCCAGCAGCTTAGACGGGAAGTGGGCCTACGAGCAGTACTTC; CDR3 protein: CASSLDGKWAYEQYF
D gene: .; V gene: TRBV9; J gene: TRBJ2-7; clone size: .; CDR3 DNA: TGTGCCAGCAGCGCCCATGACGGGAGCTCCTACGAGCAGTACTTC; CDR3 protein: CASSAHDGSSYEQYF
D gene: .; V gene: TRBV24-1; J gene: TRBJ2-7; clone size: few; CDR3 DNA: TGTGCCACCAGTGAAGGGGACGCCTACGAGCAGTACTTC; CDR3 protein: CATSEGDAYEQYF
D gene: .; V gene: TRBV7-6; J gene: TRBJ2-5; clone size: many; CDR3 DNA: TGTGCCAGCAGCTCCGGTGCTGGGGGCCTCCGAGAGACCCAGTACTTC; CDR3 protein: CASSSGAGGLRETQYF
D gene: .; V gene: TRBV12-3/TRBV12-4; J gene: TRBJ2-5; clone size: .; CDR3 DNA: TGTGCCAGCGGCTGGGCCCAGGAGACCCAGTACTTC; CDR3 protein: CASGWAQETQYF